This TCR beta chain was identified in a study of T cell repertoires in ileal Crohn's disease. Included were adult ileal or ileocolonic Crohn's patients indicated for ileocolonic resection. This clone was counted a single time. The antigen remains undetermined. Around 0.55 micrograms of biopsy DNA per sample underwent TCRB immunosequencing. Profiling relied on immunoSEQ multiplex PCR, and the TCRdb table lists in-frame clones only, not all of them. This table holds approximately 17,000 clones, about 91% found once. Study-level findings and limits: Compared with non-smokers, active smokers at surgery showed more clonal expansions. Mucosal expansions were suggested to be mainly CD8 T cells.

What was sequenced was ileal tissue. This TCR derives from an adult with Crohn's disease.

CDR3 loop: CASSLDSTYEQYF. DNA of the CDR3: TGTGCCAGCAGCTTAGACAGCACCTACGAGCAGTACTTC. This chain joins TRBV7-9 and TRBJ2-7, with D unclear. Deletions cut 1 base from V and 2 bases from J, with 6 bases between. The CDR3 runs 13 residues. CDR1 is SEHNR, CDR2 FQNEAQ, per germline (reference sequence). Based on the CDR3 plus reference TRBV7-9 and TRBJ2-7, the full variable domain is DTGVSQNPRHKITKRGQNVTFRCDPISEHNRLYWYRQTLGQGPEFLTYFQNEAQLEKSRLLSDRFSAERPKGSFSTLEIQRTEQGDSAMYLCASSLDSTYEQYFGPGTRLTVT.